The T cell receptor (delta chain) described here comes from a study of Vδ1+ human thymocytes. Study observations and caveats: The authors advised highly purified populations and single-cell validation. Highly polyclonal TRG and TRD repertoires with Gaussian CDR3 length distributions appeared in thymus. Unlike peripheral blood Vdelta1+ controls, thymic delta-chain sequences included approximately 21% Vdelta2 and few Vdelta3. Donors shared many TRG clonotypes but few TRD clonotypes.

The CDR3 sequence is 19 residues long. Trimming shortened V by 1 base and J by 0 bases, and 21 bases separated the two germline ends. The germline V gene encodes CDR1 TSWWSYY and CDR2 QGS. In the case of this clone: What it binds is unknown.

RNA was extracted from the cells and then reverse transcribed. CDR3 amplicons came from multiplex PCR with pooled V-gene forward and constant-region reverse primers. TCRdb reran clone calling via CATT on the multiplex PCR reads. The data contain roughly 55,000 delta-chain clones, about 16% of them singletons. Between roughly 98% and 99.6% of sorted thymocytes were Vdelta1+. Sequenced sample: Vdelta1+ gamma-delta thymocytes from the thymus. Documented subset: FACS-sorted CD3+ TCRalphabeta- TCRVdelta1+ TCRVdelta2- thymocytes. The chain uses TRDV1 and TRDJ1, with D unclear. This receptor was obtained from a boy in the first two years of life who had congenital heart surgery. CDR3 region: CALGEPLSLQCVDTDKLIF. In DNA form, the CDR3 reads TGTGCTCTTGGGGAACCACTCAGCCTCCAGTGTGTGGACACCGATAAACTCATCTTT.